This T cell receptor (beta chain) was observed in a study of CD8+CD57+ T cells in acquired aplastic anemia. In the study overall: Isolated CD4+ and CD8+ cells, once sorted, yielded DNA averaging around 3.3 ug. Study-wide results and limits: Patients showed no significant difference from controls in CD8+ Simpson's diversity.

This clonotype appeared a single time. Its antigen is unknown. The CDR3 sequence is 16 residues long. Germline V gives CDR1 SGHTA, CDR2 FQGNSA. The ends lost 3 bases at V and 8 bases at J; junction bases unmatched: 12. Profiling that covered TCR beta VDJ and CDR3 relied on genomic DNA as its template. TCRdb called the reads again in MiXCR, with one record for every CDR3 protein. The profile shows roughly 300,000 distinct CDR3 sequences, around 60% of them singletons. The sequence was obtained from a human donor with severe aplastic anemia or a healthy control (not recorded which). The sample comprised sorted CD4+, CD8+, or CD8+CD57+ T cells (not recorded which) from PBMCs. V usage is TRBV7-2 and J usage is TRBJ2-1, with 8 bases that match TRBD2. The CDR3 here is CASSLQNGRGKDEQFF. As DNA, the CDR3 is TGTGCCAGCAGCTTGCAGAACGGGAGGGGGAAGGATGAGCAGTTCTTC.